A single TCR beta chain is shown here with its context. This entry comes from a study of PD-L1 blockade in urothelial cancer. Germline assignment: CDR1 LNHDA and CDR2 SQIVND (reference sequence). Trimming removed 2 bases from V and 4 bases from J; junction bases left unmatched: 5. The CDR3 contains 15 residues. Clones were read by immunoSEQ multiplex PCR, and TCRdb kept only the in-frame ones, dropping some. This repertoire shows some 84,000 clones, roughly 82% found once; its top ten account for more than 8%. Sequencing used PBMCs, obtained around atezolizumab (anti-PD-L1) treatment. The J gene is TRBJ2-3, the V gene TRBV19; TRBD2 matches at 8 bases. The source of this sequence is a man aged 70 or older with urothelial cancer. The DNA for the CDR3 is TGTGCCAGTAGTATAAGGCGGGGGGCTTCAGATACGCAGTATTTT. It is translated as CASSIRRGASDTQYF.